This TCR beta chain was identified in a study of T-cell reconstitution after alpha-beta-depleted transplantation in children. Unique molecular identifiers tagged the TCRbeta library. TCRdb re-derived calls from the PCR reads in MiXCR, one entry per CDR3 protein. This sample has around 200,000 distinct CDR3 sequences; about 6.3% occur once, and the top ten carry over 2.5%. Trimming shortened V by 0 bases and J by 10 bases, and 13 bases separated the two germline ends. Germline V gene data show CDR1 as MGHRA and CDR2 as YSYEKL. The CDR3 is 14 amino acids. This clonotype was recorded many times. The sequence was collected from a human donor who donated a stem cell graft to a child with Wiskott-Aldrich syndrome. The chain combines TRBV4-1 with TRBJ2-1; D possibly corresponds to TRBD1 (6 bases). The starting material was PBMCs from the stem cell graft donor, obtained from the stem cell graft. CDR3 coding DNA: TGCGCCAGCAGCCAAGACCAGGGGCTGTTAGAGCAGTTCTTC. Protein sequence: CASSQDQGLLEQFF.